This TCR beta chain came from a study of blood T cell repertoires in COVID-19. As for the study in general: The analysed material was cDNA or gDNA that came from T cells, B-cell-depleted T cells, or PBMCs.

Followed over time, Seattle patients had been enrolled while infection was active. Germline CDR1 and CDR2: KGHDR and SFDVKD. This CDR3 region has 14 residues. Trimming removed 4 bases from V and 4 bases from J, with 12 bases in between. Authors' analysis steps: Amplification of reference gene primers was used by the study to estimate nucleated cell counts. Clones were read by immunoSEQ multiplex PCR, and TCRdb kept only the in-frame ones, dropping some. V and J calls plus clone size are reproduced from that table; the DNA served to infer D and trimming. The sample carries some 450,000 clones, around 90% recorded once.

This receptor was obtained from a man aged 18 to 29 with COVID-19, enrolled during active disease. J is TRBJ1-2 and V is TRBV24-1; possible D gene TRBD1, 6 bases. The source material was peripheral blood. CDR3 DNA: TGTGCCACCAGTGAACCGGACAGAATCTATGGCTACACCTTC. This gives the protein CATSEPDRIYGYTF.